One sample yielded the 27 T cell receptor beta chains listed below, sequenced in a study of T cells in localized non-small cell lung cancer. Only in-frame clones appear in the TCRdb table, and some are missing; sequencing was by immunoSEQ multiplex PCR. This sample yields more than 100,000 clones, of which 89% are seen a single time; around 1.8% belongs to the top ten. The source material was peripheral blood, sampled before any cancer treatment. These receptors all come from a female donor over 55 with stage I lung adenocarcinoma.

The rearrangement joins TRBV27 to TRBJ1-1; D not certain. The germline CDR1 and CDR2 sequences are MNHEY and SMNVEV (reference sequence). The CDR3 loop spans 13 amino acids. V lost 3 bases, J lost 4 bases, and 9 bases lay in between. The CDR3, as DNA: TGTGCCAGCAGTTTTACGCATAGCACTGAAGCTTTCTTT. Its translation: CASSFTHSTEAFF.

CDR3 amino acids: CASSLASVGEETQYF. The CDR3 DNA follows: TGTGCCAGCAGTTTAGCCTCGGTGGGAGAAGAGACCCAGTACTTC. This sequence joins TRBV28 and TRBJ2-5; tentatively, D is TRBD2 (5 bases). The V gene's germline CDR1 is MDHEN and CDR2 SYDVKM. V was cut by 2 bases and J by 3 bases, with 13 bases left in between. This CDR3 contains 15 residues.

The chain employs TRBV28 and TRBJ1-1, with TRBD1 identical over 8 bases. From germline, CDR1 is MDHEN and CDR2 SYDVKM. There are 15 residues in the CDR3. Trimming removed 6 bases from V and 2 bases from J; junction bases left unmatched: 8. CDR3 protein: CASSAPGQGNTEAFF. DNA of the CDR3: TGTGCCAGCAGCGCCCCAGGACAGGGAAACACTGAAGCTTTCTTT. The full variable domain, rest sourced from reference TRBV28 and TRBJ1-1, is DVKVTQSSRYLVKRTGEKVFLECVQDMDHENMFWYRQDPGLGLRLIYFSYDVKMKEKGDIPEGYSVSREKKERFSLILESASTNQTSMYLCASSAPGQGNTEAFFGQGTRLTVV.

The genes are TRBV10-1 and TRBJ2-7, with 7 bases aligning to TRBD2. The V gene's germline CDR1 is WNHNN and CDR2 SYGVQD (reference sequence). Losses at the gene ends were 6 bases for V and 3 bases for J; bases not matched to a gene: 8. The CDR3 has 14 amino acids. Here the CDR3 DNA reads TGCGCCAGCAGCCCAGCGGGGACGATCTACGAGCAGTACTTC. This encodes CASSPAGTIYEQYF.

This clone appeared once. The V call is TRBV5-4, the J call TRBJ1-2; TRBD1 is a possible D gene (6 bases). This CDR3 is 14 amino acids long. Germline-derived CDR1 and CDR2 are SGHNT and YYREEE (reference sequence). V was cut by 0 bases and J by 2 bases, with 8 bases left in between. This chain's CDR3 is CASSLGGLNYGYTF. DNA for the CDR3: TGTGCCAGCAGCTTGGGGGGGCTAAACTATGGCTACACCTTC.

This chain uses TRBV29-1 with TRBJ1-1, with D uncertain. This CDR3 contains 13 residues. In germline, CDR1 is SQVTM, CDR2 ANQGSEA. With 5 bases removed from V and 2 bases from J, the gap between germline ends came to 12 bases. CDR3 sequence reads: CSVRIFPNTEAFF. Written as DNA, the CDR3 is TGCAGCGTTCGGATCTTTCCTAACACTGAAGCTTTCTTT.

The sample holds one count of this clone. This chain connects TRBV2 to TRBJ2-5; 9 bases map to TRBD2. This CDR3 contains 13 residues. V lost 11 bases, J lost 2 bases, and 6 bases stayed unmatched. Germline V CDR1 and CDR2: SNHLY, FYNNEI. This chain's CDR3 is CADGGGVQETQYF. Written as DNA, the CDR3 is TGTGCCGACGGCGGGGGGGTACAAGAGACCCAGTACTTC.

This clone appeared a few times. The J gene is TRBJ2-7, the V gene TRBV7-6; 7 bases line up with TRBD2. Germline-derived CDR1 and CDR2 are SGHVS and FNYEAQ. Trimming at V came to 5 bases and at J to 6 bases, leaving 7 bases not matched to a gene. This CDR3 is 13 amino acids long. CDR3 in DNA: TGTGCCAGCAGCCCCCCGGGGGGAGTCGAGCAGTACTTC. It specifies CASSPPGGVEQYF.

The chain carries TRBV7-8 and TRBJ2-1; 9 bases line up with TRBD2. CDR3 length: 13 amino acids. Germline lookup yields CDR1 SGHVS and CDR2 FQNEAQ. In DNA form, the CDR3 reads TGTGCGGGAGGGCTAGCGGGAAACAATGAGCAGTTCTTC. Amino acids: CAGGLAGNNEQFF.

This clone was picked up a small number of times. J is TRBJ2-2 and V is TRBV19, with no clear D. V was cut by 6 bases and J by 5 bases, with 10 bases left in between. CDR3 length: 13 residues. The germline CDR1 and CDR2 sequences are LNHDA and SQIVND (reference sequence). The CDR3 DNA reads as TGTGCCAGTAGCCCGCTGCGGACCGGGGAGCTGTTTTTT. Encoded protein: CASSPLRTGELFF.

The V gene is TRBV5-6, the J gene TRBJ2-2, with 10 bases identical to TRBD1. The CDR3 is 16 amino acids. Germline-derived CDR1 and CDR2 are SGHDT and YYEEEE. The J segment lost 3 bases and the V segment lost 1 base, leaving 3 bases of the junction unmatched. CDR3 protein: CASSLTGTGDTGELFF. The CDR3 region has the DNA TGTGCCAGCAGCTTGACCGGGACAGGGGACACCGGGGAGCTGTTTTTT. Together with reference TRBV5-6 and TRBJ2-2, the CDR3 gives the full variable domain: DAGVTQSPTHLIKTRGQQVTLRCSPKSGHDTVSWYQQALGQGPQFIFQYYEEEERQRGNFPDRFSGHQFPNYSSELNVNALLLGDSALYLCASSLTGTGDTGELFFGEGSRLTVL.

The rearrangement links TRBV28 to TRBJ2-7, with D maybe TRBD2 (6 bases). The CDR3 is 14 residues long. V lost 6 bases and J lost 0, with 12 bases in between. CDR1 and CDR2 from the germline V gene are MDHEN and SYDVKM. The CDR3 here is CASRLLASSYEQYF. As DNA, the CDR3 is TGTGCCAGCAGACTACTAGCTTCCTCCTACGAGCAGTACTTC.

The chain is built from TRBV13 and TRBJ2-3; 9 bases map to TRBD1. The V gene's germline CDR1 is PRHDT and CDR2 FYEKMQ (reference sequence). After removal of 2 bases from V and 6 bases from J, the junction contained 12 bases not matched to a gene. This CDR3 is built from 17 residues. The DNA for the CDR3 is TGTGCCAGCAGCTTACGAACACAGGGGGCGATCAGGGATACGCAGTATTTT. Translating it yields CASSLRTQGAIRDTQYF.

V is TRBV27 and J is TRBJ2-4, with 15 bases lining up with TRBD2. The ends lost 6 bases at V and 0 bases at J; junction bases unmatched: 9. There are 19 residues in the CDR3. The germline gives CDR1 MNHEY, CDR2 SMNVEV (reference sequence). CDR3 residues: CASRAQGLAGGQAKNIQYF. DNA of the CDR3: TGTGCCAGCAGGGCCCAGGGACTAGCGGGAGGTCAAGCCAAAAACATTCAGTACTTC.

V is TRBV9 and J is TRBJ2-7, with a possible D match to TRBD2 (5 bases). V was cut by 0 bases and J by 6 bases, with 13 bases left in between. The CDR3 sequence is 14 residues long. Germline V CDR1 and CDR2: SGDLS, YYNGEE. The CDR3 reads CASSVGPESGEQYF. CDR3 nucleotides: TGTGCCAGCAGCGTAGGTCCCGAGAGCGGCGAGCAGTACTTC.

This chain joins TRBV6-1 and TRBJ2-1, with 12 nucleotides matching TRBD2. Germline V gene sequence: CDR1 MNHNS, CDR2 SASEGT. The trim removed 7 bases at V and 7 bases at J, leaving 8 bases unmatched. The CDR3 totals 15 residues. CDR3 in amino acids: CASTPGLAGWNEQFF. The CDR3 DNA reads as TGTGCCAGCACTCCAGGACTAGCGGGATGGAATGAGCAGTTCTTC.

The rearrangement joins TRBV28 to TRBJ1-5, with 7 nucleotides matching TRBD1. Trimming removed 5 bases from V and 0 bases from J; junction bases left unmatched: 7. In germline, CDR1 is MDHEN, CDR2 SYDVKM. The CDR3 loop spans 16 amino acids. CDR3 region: CASSRDSLYSNQPQHF. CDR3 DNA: TGTGCCAGCAGTAGGGACAGTCTATATAGCAATCAGCCCCAGCATTTT.

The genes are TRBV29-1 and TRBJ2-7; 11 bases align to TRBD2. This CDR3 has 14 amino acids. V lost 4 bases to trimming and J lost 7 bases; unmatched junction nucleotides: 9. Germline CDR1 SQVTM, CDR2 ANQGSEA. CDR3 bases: TGCAGCGTTGTACTACTAGCGGGAGTAGGGGAGCAGTACTTC. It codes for CSVVLLAGVGEQYF.

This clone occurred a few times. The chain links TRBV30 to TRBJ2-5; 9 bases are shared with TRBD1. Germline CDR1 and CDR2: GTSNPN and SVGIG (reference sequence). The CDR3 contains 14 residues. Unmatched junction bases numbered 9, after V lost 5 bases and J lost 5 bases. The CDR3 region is CAWSKQGAGETQYF. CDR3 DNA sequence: TGTGCCTGGTCAAAACAGGGGGCCGGTGAGACCCAGTACTTC. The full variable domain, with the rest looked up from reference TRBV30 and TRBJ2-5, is SQTIHQWPATLVQPVGSPLSLECTVEGTSNPNLYWYRQAAGRGLQLLFYSVGIGQISSEVPQNLSASRPQDRQFILSSKKLLLSDSGFYLCAWSKQGAGETQYFGPGTRLLVL.

The CDR3 sequence: CASSWGHRGVGELFF. CDR3 nucleotide sequence: TGTGCCAGCAGCTGGGGCCATAGGGGGGTCGGGGAGCTGTTTTTT. V is TRBV5-4 and J is TRBJ2-2; D could derive from TRBD1 or TRBD2 (6 bases each). The length of the CDR3 is 15 residues. Trimming left V 3 bases short and J 7 bases short, with 16 bases between. Germline V lookup: CDR1 SGHNT, CDR2 YYREEE (reference sequence).

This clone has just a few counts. The CDR3 DNA reads as TGTGCCAGCAGCGTCGAGCCTAGCGGGGCCTCCTACGAGCAGTACTTC. Encoded protein: CASSVEPSGASYEQYF. The chain uses TRBV9 and TRBJ2-7; 9 bases agree with TRBD2. Germline V gene lookup returns CDR1 SGDLS and CDR2 YYNGEE. V was clipped by 2 bases and J by 0 bases; unmatched bases: 6. The CDR3 sequence is 16 residues long.

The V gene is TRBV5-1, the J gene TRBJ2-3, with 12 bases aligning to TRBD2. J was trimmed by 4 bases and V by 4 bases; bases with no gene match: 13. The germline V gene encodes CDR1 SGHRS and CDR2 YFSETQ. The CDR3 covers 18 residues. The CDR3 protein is CASSPGASGRGVADTQYF. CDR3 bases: TGCGCCAGCAGCCCGGGGGCTAGCGGGAGGGGTGTGGCAGATACGCAGTATTTT.

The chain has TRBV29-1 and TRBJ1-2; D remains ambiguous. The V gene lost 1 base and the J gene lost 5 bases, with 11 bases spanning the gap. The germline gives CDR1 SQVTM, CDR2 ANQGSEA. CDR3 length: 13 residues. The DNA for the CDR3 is TGCAGCGTTGAAGTCAGGACGGAGTATGGCTACACCTTC. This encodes CSVEVRTEYGYTF.

The CDR3 DNA reads as TGTGCCAGCAGTTCCATGGACTTTCCCTACGAGCAGTACTTC. Protein sequence: CASSSMDFPYEQYF. The chain joins TRBV6-5 to TRBJ2-7; tentatively, D is TRBD2 (5 bases). This CDR3 is 14 amino acids long. Deletions cut 4 bases from V and 2 bases from J, with 12 bases between. Per germline, CDR1 MNHEY and CDR2 SVGAGI.

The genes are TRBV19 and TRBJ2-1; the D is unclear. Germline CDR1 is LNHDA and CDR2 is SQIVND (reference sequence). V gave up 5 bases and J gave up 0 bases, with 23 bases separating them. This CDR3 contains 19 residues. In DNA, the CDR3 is TGTGCCAGTAGTCCACCCCCCGGCCGACGGTCGAGCTCCTACAATGAGCAGTTCTTC. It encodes CASSPPPGRRSSSYNEQFF. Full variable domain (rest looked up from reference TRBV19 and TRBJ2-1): DGGITQSPKYLFRKEGQNVTLSCEQNLNHDAMYWYRQDPGQGLRLIYYSQIVNDFQKGDIAEGYSVSREKKESFPLTVTSAQKNPTAFYLCASSPPPGRRSSSYNEQFFGPGTRLTVL.

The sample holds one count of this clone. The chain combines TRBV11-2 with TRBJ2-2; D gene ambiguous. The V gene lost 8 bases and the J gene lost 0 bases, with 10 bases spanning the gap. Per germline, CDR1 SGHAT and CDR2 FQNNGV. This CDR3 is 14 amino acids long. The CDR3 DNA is TGTGCCAGCCGCTCGCTAGCGAACACCGGGGAGCTGTTTTTT. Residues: CASRSLANTGELFF.

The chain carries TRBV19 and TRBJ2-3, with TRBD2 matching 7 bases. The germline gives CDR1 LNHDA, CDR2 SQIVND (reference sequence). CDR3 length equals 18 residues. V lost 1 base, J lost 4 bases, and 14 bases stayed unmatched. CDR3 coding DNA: TGTGCCAGTAGTATAGGGGTACTAGCGCCCGGAGGGGCAGATACGCAGTATTTT. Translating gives CASSIGVLAPGGADTQYF.